This is a list of T cell receptor beta chains from one sample in a study of T cell responses to AZD1222 COVID-19 vaccine. Sequenced by immunoSEQ multiplex PCR; TCRdb stores in-frame clones only, minus some. The repertoire has around 130,000 clones, around 84% of them found once; the top ten carry more than 10%. The source was peripheral blood, collected on day 0 of AZD1222 vaccination. The receptors shown here come from an adult in good health. CDR3s include the opening cysteine and the closing phenylalanine or tryptophan. The D gene is left open where the match is weak. Not all rows give a size; the values are once, few, many and, for expanded clones, a class.

v_call	j_call	clone_size	d_call	cdr3_nt	cdr3_aa
TRBV7-9	TRBJ1-1	NA	NA	TGTGCCAGCAGGGTGCAGGGACGGATGAACACTGAAGCTTTCTTT	CASRVQGRMNTEAFF
TRBV6-6	TRBJ1-4	once	NA	TGTGCCAGTAATCGCCAGGGTGGGAAACTGTTTTTT	CASNRQGGKLFF
TRBV19	TRBJ1-2	NA	NA	TGTGCCAGTAGTATTGGGGGGGGCTATGGCTACACCTTC	CASSIGGGYGYTF
TRBV4-2	TRBJ1-4	once	NA	TGTGCCAGCAGCCAAGATAGTATACGGACGGGGAATAATGAAAAACTGTTTTTT	CASSQDSIRTGNNEKLFF
TRBV5-1	TRBJ2-5	NA	TRBD2	TGCGCCAGCAGCTTGAGTGTGGGAGGGCCAGGGGAGACCCAGTACTTC	CASSLSVGGPGETQYF
TRBV9	TRBJ2-1	once	TRBD2	TGTGCCAGCAGCGTAGACGGGAGGTCCTACAATGAGCAGTTCTTC	CASSVDGRSYNEQFF
TRBV19	TRBJ1-5	NA	TRBD1	TGTGCCAGTAGTGTCGACAGGGCAGGTCAGCCCCAGCATTTT	CASSVDRAGQPQHF
TRBV11-2	TRBJ2-7	NA	TRBD1	TGTGCCAGCAGTCGCGGACAGGGGCGACAGCAGTACTTC	CASSRGQGRQQYF
TRBV5-8	TRBJ1-5	NA	NA	TGTGCCAGCAGCCATCACGGACAAGTATTTCAGCCCCAGCATTTT	CASSHHGQVFQPQHF
TRBV6-4	TRBJ2-3	few	NA	TGTGCCAGCAGTGACGGGGGGGCGACAGATACGCAGTATTTT	CASSDGGATDTQYF
TRBV5-8	TRBJ1-1	NA	NA	TGTGCCAGCAGCTTGGTGGAAAACTGGGTAAACACTGAAGCTTTCTTT	CASSLVENWVNTEAFF
TRBV11-2	TRBJ1-5	NA	NA	TGTGCCAGCAGCTTAGTCGGGAATCAGCCCCAGCATTTT	CASSLVGNQPQHF
TRBV7-2	TRBJ2-1	NA	NA	TGTGCCAGCAAAGAAGACCGGGACACTTACAATGAGCAGTTCTTC	CASKEDRDTYNEQFF
TRBV7-3	TRBJ2-5	once	TRBD2	TGTGCCAGCAGCGCCTTACCTAGCGGGTCCGGGTCCCAGTACTTC	CASSALPSGSGSQYF
TRBV7-9	TRBJ2-1	NA	TRBD1	TGTGCCAGCAGCTCCCTTACAGGGGAAACCTACAATGAGCAGTTCTTC	CASSSLTGETYNEQFF
TRBV5-1	TRBJ1-1	NA	NA	TGCGCCAGCAGCTTGGGCCTAGGAGGGCTATCGAACACTGAAGCTTTCTTT	CASSLGLGGLSNTEAFF
TRBV21-1	TRBJ2-2	NA	NA	TGTGCCAGCAGCACCCCGAGGCTAGCGGGCAAAGCCGGTGCCGGGGAGCTGTTTTTT	CASSTPRLAGKAGAGELFF
TRBV7-9	TRBJ1-4	NA	NA	TGTGCCAGCAGCCGGCAGGGGAATGATGGTGAAAAACTGTTTTTT	CASSRQGNDGEKLFF
TRBV14	TRBJ2-2	NA	NA	TGTGCCAGCAGCCAAGTTGTGGGTCAAGCGGTGGCCGGGGAGCTGTTTTTT	CASSQVVGQAVAGELFF
TRBV6-5	TRBJ1-6	few	TRBD1	TGTGCCAGCAGGGTCCGGGACAGAGATTCACCCCTCCACTTT	CASRVRDRDSPLHF
TRBV14	TRBJ2-1	once	TRBD2	TGTGCCAGCAGCCAAGCCCTAGCGGGAGTGGGTGAGCAGTTCTTC	CASSQALAGVGEQFF
TRBV15	TRBJ2-5	once	NA	TGTGCCACCAGCAGAGATCCGCACAGTCAAGAGACCCAGTACTTC	CATSRDPHSQETQYF
TRBV19	TRBJ2-7	NA	TRBD1	TGTGCCAGTAGTATGAGGGCAGGGGGCTTCTACGAGCAGTACTTC	CASSMRAGGFYEQYF
TRBV5-1	TRBJ1-2	NA	NA	TGCGCCAGCAGCTTGAGTCCGGGAGACTATGGCTACACCTTC	CASSLSPGDYGYTF
TRBV14	TRBJ2-1	once	NA	TGTGCCAGCAGCCAATGGCTTCCGTACCAGTTCTTC	CASSQWLPYQFF
TRBV3-1/TRBV3-2	TRBJ2-1	once	NA	TGTGCCAGCAGCCAAGATACTGCTAGGAGGTACAATGAGCAGTTCTTC	CASSQDTARRYNEQFF
TRBV19	TRBJ1-6	NA	NA	TGTGCCACCGGACGGGAGGGAAATTCACCCCTCCACTTT	CATGREGNSPLHF
TRBV11-2	TRBJ2-1	few	TRBD1	TGTGCCAGCAGCTCCCTGACAGGGGGCGCAATAAAGGAGCAGTTCTTC	CASSSLTGGAIKEQFF
TRBV5-4	TRBJ1-1	NA	NA	TGTGCCAGCAGCTTGTATGGGGGGGGCACTGAAGCTTTCTTT	CASSLYGGGTEAFF
TRBV30	TRBJ2-7	NA	NA	TGTGCCTGGAGTAGAGGTCCCAACGAGCAGTACTTC	CAWSRGPNEQYF
TRBV5-6	TRBJ1-1	NA	NA	TGTGCCAGCAGCTTTGCCCCGGGGGTTGAAGCTTTCTTT	CASSFAPGVEAFF
TRBV6-2/TRBV6-3	TRBJ2-7	NA	TRBD1	TGTGCCAGCAGTATTCCGGGACAGGGAGCCGACGAGCAGTACTTC	CASSIPGQGADEQYF
TRBV5-1	TRBJ2-1	few	TRBD2	TGCGCCAGCAGCGATAGCGGGGGCTCCCACAATGAGCAGTTCTTC	CASSDSGGSHNEQFF
TRBV7-9	TRBJ1-3	NA	NA	TGTGCCAGCAGCCAGGCCGCTGGAAACACCATATATTTT	CASSQAAGNTIYF
TRBV4-1	TRBJ1-4	NA	NA	TGCGCCAGCAGCCGGGGACCGATTTTGGAAAAACTGTTTTTT	CASSRGPILEKLFF
TRBV30	TRBJ2-3	NA	NA	TGTGCCTGGAGTGTAGGGCGAGATACGCAGTATTTT	CAWSVGRDTQYF
TRBV9	TRBJ2-3	NA	NA	TGTGCCAGCAGCCCAAGTGGTACGGGGTACCCAGATACGCAGTATTTT	CASSPSGTGYPDTQYF
TRBV30	TRBJ2-2	NA	NA	TGTGCCTGGAAATCTCTAATGGCCGGGGAGCTGTTTTTT	CAWKSLMAGELFF
TRBV19	TRBJ1-2	few	NA	TGTGCCAGTAGTAGTACCGGCGGGACCATCTATGGCTACACCTTC	CASSSTGGTIYGYTF
TRBV4-1	TRBJ2-7	NA	NA	TGCGCCAGCAGCCAAGAGGTCGGCGCGGATTCCTACGAGCAGTACTTC	CASSQEVGADSYEQYF
TRBV7-2	TRBJ1-2	NA	NA	TGTGCCAGCAGCCCCCGGGGGTGGGGGTCTTTCTATGGCTACACCTTC	CASSPRGWGSFYGYTF
TRBV30	TRBJ2-7	NA	NA	TGTGCCTGGAGTAATGGCGGGAAGGACGAGCAGTACTTC	CAWSNGGKDEQYF
TRBV2	TRBJ1-6	NA	TRBD1	TGTGCCAGCAGTGGGACAGGGGCAGGTTCACCCCTCCACTTT	CASSGTGAGSPLHF
TRBV11-2	TRBJ2-1	NA	TRBD2	TGTGCCAGCAGCCTATTGGGGGGGGAGGATTTTTACAATGAGCAGTTCTTC	CASSLLGGEDFYNEQFF
TRBV27	TRBJ1-1	NA	TRBD1	TGTGCCAGCAGTTTAAGGCGGCCAGGGGGTATCATGAACACTGAAGCTTTCTTT	CASSLRRPGGIMNTEAFF
TRBV5-4	TRBJ2-5	NA	TRBD1	TGTGCCAGCAGCTACGGGGACAGTCAAGAGACCCAGTACTTC	CASSYGDSQETQYF
TRBV7-2	TRBJ2-1	once	TRBD2	TGTGCCAGCAGCCAAAGGACTAGCGGGGGTCGGTTCTTC	CASSQRTSGGRFF